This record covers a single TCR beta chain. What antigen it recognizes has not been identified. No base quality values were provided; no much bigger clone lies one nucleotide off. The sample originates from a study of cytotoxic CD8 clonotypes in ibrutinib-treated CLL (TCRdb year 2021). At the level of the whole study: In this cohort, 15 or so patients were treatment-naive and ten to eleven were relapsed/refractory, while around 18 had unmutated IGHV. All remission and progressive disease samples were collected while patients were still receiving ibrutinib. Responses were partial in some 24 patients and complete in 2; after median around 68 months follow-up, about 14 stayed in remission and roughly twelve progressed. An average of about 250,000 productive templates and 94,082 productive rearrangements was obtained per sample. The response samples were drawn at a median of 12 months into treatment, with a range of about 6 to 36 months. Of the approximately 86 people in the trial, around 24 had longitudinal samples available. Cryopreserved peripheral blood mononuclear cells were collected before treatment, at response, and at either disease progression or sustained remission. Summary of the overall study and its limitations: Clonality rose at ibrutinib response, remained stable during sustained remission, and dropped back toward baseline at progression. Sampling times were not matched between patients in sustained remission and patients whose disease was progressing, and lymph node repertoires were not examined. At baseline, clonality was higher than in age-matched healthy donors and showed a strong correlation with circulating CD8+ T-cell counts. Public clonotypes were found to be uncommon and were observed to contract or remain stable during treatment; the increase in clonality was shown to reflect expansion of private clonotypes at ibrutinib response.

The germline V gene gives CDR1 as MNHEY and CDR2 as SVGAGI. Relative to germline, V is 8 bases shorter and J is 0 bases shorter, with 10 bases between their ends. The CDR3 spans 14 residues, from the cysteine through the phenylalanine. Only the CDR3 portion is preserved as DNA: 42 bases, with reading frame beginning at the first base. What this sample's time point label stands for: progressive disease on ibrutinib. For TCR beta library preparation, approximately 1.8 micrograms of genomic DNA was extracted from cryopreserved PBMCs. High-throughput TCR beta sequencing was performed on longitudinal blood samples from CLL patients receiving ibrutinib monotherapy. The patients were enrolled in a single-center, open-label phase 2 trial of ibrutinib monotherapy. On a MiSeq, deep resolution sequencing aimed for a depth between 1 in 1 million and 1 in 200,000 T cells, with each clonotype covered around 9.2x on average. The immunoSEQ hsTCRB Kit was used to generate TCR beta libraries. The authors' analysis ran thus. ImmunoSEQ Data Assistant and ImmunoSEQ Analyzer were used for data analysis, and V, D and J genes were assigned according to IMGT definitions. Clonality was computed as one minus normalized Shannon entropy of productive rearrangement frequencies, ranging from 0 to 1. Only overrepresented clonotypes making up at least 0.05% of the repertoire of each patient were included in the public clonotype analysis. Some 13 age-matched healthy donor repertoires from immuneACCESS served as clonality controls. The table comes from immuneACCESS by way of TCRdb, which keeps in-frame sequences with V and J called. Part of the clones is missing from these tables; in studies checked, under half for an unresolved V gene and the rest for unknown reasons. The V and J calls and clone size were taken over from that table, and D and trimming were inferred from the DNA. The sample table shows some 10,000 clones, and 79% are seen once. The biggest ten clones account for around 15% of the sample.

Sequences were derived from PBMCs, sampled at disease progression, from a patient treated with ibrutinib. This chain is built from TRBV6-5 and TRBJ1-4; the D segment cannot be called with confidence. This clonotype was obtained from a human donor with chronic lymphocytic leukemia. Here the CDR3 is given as CASGSGTTNEKLFF. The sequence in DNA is TGTGCCAGCGGGTCAGGCACAACTAATGAAAAACTGTTTTTT.